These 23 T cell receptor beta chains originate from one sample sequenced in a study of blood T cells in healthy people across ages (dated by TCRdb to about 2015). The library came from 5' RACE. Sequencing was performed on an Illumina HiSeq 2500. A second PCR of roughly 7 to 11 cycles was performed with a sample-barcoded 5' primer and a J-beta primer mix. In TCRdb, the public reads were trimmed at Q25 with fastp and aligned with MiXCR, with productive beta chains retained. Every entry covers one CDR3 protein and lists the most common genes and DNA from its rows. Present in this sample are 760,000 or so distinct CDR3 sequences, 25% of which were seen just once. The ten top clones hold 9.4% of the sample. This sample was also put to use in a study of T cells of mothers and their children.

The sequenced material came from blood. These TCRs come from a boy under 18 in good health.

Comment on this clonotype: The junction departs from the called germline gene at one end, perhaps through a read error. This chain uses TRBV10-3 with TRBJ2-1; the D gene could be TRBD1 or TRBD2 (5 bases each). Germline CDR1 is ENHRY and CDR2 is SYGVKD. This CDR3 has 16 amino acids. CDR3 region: CAISESSGTSWDEQLF. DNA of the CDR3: TGTGCCATCAGTGAGTCCTCCGGGACCTCGTGGGATGAGCAGCTCTTC.

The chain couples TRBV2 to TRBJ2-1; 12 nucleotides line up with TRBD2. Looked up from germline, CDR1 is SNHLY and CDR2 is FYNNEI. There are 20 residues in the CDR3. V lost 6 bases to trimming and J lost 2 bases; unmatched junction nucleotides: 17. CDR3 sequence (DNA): TGTGCCAGCAGATCTTCCGGGACTAGCGGGTGGGAGGGGGCCTACAATGAGCAGTTCTTC. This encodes CASRSSGTSGWEGAYNEQFF.

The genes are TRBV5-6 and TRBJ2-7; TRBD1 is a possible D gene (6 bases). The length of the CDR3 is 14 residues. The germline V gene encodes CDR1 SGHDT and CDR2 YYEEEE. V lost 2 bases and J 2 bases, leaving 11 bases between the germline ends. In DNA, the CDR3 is TGTGCCAGCAGCTTTTACAGGGAACCCTACGAGCAGTACTTC. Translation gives CASSFYREPYEQYF. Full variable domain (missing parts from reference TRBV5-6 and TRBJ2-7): DAGVTQSPTHLIKTRGQQVTLRCSPKSGHDTVSWYQQALGQGPQFIFQYYEEEERQRGNFPDRFSGHQFPNYSSELNVNALLLGDSALYLCASSFYREPYEQYFGPGTRLTVT.

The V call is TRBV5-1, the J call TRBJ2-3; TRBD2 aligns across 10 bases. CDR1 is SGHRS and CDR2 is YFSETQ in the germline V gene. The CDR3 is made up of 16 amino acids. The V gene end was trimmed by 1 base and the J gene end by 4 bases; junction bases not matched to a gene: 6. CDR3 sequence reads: CASSLILAGDADTQYF. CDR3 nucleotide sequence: TGCGCCAGCAGCTTGATTCTAGCGGGGGATGCAGATACGCAGTATTTT.

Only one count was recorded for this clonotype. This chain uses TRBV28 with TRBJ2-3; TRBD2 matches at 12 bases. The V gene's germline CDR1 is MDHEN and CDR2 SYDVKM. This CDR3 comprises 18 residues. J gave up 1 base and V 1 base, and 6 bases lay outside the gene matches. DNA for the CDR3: TGTGCCAGCAGTTTATCGCTAGCGGGAGGGCCGGGCACAGATACGCAGTATTTT. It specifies CASSLSLAGGPGTDTQYF.

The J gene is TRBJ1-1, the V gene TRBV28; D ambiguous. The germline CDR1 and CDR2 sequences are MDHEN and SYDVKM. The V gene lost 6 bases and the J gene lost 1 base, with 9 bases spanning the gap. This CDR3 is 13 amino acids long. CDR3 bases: TGTGCCAGCAGGGCCCGGGCGAACACTGAAGCTTTCTTT. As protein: CASRARANTEAFF.

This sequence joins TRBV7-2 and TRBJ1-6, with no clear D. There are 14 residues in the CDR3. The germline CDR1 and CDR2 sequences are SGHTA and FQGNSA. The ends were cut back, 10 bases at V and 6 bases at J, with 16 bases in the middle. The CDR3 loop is CATTLWQFNSPLHF. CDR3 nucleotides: TGTGCCACTACCCTATGGCAGTTTAATTCACCCCTCCACTTT.

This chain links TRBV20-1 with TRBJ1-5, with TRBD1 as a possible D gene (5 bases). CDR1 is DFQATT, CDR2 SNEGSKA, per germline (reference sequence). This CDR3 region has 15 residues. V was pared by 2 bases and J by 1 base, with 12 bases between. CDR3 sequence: CSARRGAPSNQPQHF. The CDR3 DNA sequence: TGCAGTGCTAGAAGAGGGGCGCCGAGCAATCAGCCCCAGCATTTT.

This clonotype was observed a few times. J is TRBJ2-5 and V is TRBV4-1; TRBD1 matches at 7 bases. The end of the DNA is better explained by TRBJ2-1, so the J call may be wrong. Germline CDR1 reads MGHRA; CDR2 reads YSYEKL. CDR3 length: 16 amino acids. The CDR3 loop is CASSPRTGSQSNEQFF. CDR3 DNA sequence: TGCGCCAGCAGCCCGCGGACAGGTAGCCAGTCCAATGAGCAGTTCTTC.

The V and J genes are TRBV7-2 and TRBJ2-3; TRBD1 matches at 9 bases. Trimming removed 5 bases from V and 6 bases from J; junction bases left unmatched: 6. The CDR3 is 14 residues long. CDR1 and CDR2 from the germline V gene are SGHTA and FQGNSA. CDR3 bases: TGTGCCAGCAGCCCGGGACAGGGTAGGGATACGCAGTATTTT. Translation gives CASSPGQGRDTQYF.

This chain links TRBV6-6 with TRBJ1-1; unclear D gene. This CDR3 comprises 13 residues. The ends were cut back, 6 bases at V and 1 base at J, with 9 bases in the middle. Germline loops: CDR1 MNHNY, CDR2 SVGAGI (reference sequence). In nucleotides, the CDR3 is TGTGCCAGCAGAACCGGGAGGAACACTGAAGCTTTCTTT. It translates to CASRTGRNTEAFF.

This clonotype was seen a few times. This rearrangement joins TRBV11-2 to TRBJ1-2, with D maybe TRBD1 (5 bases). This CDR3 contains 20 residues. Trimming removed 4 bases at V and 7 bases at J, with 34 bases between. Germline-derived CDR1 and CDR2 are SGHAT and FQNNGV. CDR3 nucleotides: TGTGCCAGCAGCTCCGTTCGGTCTCAGGGAGCTCCGGGATGGTCGGGTGGCTACACCTTC. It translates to CASSSVRSQGAPGWSGGYTF.

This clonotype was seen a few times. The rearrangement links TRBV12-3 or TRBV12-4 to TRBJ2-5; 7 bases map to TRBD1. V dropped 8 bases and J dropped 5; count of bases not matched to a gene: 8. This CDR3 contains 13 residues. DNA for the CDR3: TGTGCCAGCGACCACAGGGGTAGTGAGACCCAGTACTTC. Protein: CASDHRGSETQYF.

The DNA of the CDR3 is TGCAGTGCTAACCTGGCGGGAGATATTTACGAGCAGTACTTC. Its translation: CSANLAGDIYEQYF. The chain employs TRBV20-1 and TRBJ2-7, with 7 bases that match TRBD2. The germline gives CDR1 DFQATT, CDR2 SNEGSKA (reference sequence). Trimming cost V 4 bases and J 4 bases; bases outside gene matches: 10. The CDR3 has 14 amino acids.

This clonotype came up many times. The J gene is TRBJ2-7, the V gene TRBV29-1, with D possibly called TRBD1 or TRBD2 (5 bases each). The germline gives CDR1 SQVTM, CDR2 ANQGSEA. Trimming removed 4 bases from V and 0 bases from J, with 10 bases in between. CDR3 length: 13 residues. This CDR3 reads CSVGAGSSYEQYF. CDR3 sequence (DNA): TGCAGCGTTGGAGCAGGGAGCTCCTACGAGCAGTACTTC.

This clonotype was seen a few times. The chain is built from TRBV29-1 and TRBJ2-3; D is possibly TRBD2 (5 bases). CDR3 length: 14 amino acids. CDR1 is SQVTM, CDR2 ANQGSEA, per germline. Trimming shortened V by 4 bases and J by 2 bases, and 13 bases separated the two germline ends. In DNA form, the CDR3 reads TGCAGCGTTGTTTCTGGACTTAACACAGATACGCAGTATTTT. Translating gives CSVVSGLNTDTQYF.

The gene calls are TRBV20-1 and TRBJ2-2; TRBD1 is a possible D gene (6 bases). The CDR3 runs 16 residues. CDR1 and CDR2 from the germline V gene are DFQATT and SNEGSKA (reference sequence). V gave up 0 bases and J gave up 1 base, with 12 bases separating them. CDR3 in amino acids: CSARDFGQMNTGELFF. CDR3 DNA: TGCAGTGCTAGAGATTTCGGACAGATGAACACCGGGGAGCTGTTTTTT.

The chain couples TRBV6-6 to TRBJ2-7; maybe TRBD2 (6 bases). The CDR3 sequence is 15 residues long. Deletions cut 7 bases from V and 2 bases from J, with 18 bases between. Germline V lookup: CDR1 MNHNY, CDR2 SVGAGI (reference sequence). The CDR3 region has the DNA TGTGCCAGCACTAAGACCCGAGCGGGCCCCTACGAGCAGTACTTC. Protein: CASTKTRAGPYEQYF.

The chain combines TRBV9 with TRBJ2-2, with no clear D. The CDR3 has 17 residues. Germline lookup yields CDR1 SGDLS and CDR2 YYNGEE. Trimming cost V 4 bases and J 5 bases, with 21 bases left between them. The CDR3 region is CASSSPKGGSTTGELFF. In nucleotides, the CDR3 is TGTGCCAGCAGCTCCCCCAAAGGCGGATCGACTACCGGGGAGCTGTTTTTT.

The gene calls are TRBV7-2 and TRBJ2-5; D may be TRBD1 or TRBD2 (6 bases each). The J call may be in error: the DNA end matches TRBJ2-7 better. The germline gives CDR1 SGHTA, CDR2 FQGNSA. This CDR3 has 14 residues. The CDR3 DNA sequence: TGTGCCAGCAGCTTAACGGGGGCGCGAGGCGAGCAGTACTTC. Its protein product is CASSLTGARGEQYF.

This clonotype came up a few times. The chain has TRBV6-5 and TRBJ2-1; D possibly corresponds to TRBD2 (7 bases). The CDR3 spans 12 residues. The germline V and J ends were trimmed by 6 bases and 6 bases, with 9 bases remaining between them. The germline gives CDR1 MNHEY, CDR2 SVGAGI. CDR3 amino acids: CASRRGGNEQFF. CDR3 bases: TGTGCCAGCAGGAGGGGGGGCAATGAGCAGTTCTTC.

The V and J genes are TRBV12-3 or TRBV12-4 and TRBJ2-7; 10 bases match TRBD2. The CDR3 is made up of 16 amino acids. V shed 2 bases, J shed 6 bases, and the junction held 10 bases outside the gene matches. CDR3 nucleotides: TGTGCCAGCAGTTTATTCGTAGCGGGGGGTTGGAGCGAGCAGTACTTC. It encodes CASSLFVAGGWSEQYF.

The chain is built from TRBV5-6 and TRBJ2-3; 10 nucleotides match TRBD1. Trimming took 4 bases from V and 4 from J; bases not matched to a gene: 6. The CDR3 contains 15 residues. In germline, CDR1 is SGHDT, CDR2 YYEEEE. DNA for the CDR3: TGTGCCAGCAGCACCGGACAGGGGGGATCAGATACGCAGTATTTT. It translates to CASSTGQGGSDTQYF.